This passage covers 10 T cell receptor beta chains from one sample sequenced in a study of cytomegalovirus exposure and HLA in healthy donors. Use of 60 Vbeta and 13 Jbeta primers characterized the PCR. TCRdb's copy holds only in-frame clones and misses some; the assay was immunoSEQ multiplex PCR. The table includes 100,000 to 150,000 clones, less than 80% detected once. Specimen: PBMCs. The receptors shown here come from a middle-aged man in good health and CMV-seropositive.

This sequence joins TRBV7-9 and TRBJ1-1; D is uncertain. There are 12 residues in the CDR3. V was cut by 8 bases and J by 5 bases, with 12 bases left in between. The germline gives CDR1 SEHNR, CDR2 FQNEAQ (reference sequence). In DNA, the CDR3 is TGTGCCAGCGGATTGGGAGAAACTGAAGCTTTCTTT. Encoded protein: CASGLGETEAFF.

The CDR3 DNA sequence: TGTGCCAGTAGTACCCGGGACAGGGGACTCTATGGCTACACCTTC. It yields the protein CASSTRDRGLYGYTF. V gene TRBV19 combines with J gene TRBJ1-2, with 10 positions matching TRBD1. The CDR3 runs to 15 residues. J was trimmed by 4 bases and V by 4 bases; bases with no gene match: 6. Germline V gene lookup returns CDR1 LNHDA and CDR2 SQIVND (reference sequence).

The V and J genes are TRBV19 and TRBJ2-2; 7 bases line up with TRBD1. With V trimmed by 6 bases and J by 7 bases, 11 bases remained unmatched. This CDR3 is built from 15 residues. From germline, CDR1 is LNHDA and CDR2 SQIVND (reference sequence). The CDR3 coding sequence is TGTGCCAGTAGGAGGGACAGAGACTCCCGCGGGGAGCTGTTTTTT. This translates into CASRRDRDSRGELFF.

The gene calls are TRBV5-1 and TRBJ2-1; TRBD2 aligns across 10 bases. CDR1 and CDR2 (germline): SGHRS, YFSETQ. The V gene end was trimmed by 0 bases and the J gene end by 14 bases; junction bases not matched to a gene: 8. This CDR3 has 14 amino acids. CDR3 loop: CASSLVAGGPWEFF. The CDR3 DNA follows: TGCGCCAGCAGCTTGGTAGCGGGGGGCCCCTGGGAGTTCTTC.

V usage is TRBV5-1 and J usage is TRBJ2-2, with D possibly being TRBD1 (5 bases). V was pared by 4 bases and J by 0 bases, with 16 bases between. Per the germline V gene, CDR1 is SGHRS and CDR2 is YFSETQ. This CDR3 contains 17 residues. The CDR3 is CASSAAKGIANTGELFF. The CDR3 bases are TGCGCCAGCAGCGCAGCAAAGGGGATCGCGAACACCGGGGAGCTGTTTTTT.

The CDR3 DNA sequence: TGTGCCAGCCTCGAAGGAGGCTTGGGCACAGATACGCAGTATTTT. This gives the protein CASLEGGLGTDTQYF. The chain is built from TRBV6-1 and TRBJ2-3, with D possibly being TRBD2 (5 bases). Germline V CDR1 and CDR2: MNHNS, SASEGT. This CDR3 region has 15 residues. Trimming shortened V by 8 bases and J by 1 base, and 16 bases separated the two germline ends.

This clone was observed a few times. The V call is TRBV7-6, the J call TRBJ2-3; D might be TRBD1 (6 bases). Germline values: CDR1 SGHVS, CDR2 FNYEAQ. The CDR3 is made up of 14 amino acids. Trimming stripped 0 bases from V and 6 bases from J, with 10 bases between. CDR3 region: CASSLAGGRDTQYF. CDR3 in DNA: TGTGCCAGCAGCTTAGCAGGGGGAAGGGATACGCAGTATTTT.

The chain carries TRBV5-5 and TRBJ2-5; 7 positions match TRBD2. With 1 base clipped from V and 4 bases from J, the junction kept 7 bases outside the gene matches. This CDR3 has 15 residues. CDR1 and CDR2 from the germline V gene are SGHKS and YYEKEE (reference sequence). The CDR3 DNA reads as TGTGCCAGCAGCTTGCTGGCGGGAGAGCGAGAGACCCAGTACTTC. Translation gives CASSLLAGERETQYF.

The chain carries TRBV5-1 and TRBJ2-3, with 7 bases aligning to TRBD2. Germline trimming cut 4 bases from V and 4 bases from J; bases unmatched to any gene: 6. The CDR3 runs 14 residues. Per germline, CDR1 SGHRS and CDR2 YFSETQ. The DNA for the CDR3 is TGCGCCAGCAGCCTGGGAGGGTTCCCAGATACGCAGTATTTT. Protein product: CASSLGGFPDTQYF.

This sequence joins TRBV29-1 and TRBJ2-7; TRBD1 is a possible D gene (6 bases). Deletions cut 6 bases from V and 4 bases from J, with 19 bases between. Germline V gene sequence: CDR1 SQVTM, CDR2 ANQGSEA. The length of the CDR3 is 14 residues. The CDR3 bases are TGCAGCGTACGATCACAGGGATCCACGTACGAGCAGTACTTC. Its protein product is CSVRSQGSTYEQYF.